This T cell receptor (beta chain) was sequenced in a study of CDR3 diversity in severe acne. About this clonotype itself: Germline is not matched at one junction end, which may reflect a read error.

TCRdb passed the PCR reads through MiXCR, listing each CDR3 protein once. Of more than 85,000 distinct CDR3 sequences in the sample, around 50% were seen once. Per the germline V gene, CDR1 is MDHEN and CDR2 is SYDVKM. The CDR3 extends over 15 amino acids. This clonotype was obtained from a male donor with severe acne vulgaris. Input material: blood. The chain is built from TRBV28 and TRBJ1-2; D possibly corresponds to TRBD1 (5 bases). As DNA, the CDR3 is TGTGCAAGCAGTCTTCGTCTAGGGGATCTGAGCGGCTACACCTTC. Amino acids: CASSLRLGDLSGYTF.